The entry below gives a single T cell receptor beta chain sequence along with its context. Its antigen is unknown. Base-call qualities are not available, and no considerably larger clone is one nucleotide away. The treatment or condition label, as the study defines it: allogeneic hematopoietic cell transplantation with graft depleted of TCRalphabeta T cells and CD19 B cells. The transplant recipients were children given TCRalphabeta/CD19-depleted allogeneic hematopoietic cell grafts. Its CDR3 holds 13 amino acids, cysteine through phenylalanine. Only the CDR3 DNA stays, 39 bases, in frame from base 1. The V and J ends are trimmed by 1 base and 3 bases, leaving 7 bases between them. The germline V gene gives CDR1 as SGHNT and CDR2 as YENEEA. These data belong to a study of T-cell reconstitution after alpha-beta-depleted transplantation in children (dated by TCRdb to 2016 to 2018). Study-level background: The study quantitatively tracked T-cell immune reconstitution after TCRalphabeta/CD19-depleted allogeneic hematopoietic cell transplantation in children using TCR repertoire profiling. General findings and caveats noted by the study authors: In some patients, the high TCRbeta diversity seen at day 60 was put down to recipient T cells and intrathymic progenitors that had survived conditioning. The apparently early alphabetaT-cell count recovery about two months after transplant was reportedly dependent on only several hundred rapidly expanded clones derived from non-depleted graft cells. Over the following months the frequencies of hyperexpanded clones went down, and after one year T-cell counts and TCRbeta diversity were mostly credited to newly produced T cells.

Library preparation employed PCR. The run used an Illumina HiSeq 2500. TCR library preparation used molecular barcoding, with unique molecular identifiers applied to normalize quantification of the TCRbeta repertoire. Using fastp trimming at Q25 and MiXCR clonotype assembly, TCRdb reanalyzed the public sequencing data and kept in-frame beta chains. Each CDR3 protein appears once, grouped with its most common genes and DNA. Across this sample there are under 450,000 distinct CDR3 sequences, with 16% seen only once. Jointly, the top ten make up approximately 28% of the sample. The receptor was derived from a boy under two years old who had a stem cell transplant for Wiskott-Aldrich syndrome, so the T cells may come from the graft donor. The sample here was PBMCs, mostly from graft donor cells, taken 360 days after TCRalphabeta/CD19-depleted stem cell transplant. The V and J genes are TRBV11-3 and TRBJ2-7; no D gene is confidently identified. The nucleotides read TGTGCCAGCAGCTTAGCTAACGGCTACGAGCAGTACTTC. Translated, it reads CASSLANGYEQYF.